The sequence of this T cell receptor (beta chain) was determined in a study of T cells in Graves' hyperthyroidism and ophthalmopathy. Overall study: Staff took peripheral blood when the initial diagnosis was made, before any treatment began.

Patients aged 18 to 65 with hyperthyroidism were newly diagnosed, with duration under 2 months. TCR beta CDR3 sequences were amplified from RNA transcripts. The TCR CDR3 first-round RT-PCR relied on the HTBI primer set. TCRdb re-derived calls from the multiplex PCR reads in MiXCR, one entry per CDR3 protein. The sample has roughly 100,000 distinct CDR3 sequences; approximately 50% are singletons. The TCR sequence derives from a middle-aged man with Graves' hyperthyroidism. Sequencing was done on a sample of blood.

The CDR3 region has the DNA TGCAGTGCTCTCAGACAGGGGAGCACTGAAGCTTTCTTT. Encoded protein: CSALRQGSTEAFF. This chain joins TRBV20-1 and TRBJ1-1; 8 positions match TRBD1. CDR1 and CDR2 (germline): DFQATT, SNEGSKA (reference sequence). CDR3 length: 13 amino acids. V was pared by 5 bases and J by 4 bases, with 6 bases of the junction left unmatched.